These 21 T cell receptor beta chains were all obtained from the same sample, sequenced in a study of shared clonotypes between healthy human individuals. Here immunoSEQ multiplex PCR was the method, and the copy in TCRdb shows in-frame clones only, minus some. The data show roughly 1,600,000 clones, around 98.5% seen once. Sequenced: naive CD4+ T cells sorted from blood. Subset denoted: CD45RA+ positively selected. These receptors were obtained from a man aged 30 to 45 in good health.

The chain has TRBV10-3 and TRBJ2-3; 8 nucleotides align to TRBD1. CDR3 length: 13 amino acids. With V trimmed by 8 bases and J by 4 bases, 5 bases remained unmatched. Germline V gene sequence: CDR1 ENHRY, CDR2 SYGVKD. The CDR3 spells CAIEGQGPDTQYF. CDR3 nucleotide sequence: TGTGCCATCGAAGGACAGGGCCCAGATACGCAGTATTTT.

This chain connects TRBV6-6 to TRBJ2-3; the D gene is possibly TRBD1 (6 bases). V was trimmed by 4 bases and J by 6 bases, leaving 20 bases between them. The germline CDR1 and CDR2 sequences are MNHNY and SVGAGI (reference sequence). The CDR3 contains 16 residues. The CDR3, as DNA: TGTGCCAGCAGTTTCCCATTAAGGGGGAGTTTGGATACGCAGTATTTT. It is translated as CASSFPLRGSLDTQYF.

CDR3: CASSIPGQGFYEQYF. DNA of the CDR3: TGTGCCAGTAGTATACCAGGACAGGGATTCTACGAGCAGTACTTC. The V and J genes are TRBV19 and TRBJ2-7, with 8 positions matching TRBD1. The CDR3 spans 15 residues. The ends lost 2 bases at V and 3 bases at J; junction bases unmatched: 6. The germline V gene has CDR1 LNHDA and CDR2 SQIVND (reference sequence). Full variable domain (rest looked up from reference TRBV19 and TRBJ2-7): DGGITQSPKYLFRKEGQNVTLSCEQNLNHDAMYWYRQDPGQGLRLIYYSQIVNDFQKGDIAEGYSVSREKKESFPLTVTSAQKNPTAFYLCASSIPGQGFYEQYFGPGTRLTVT.

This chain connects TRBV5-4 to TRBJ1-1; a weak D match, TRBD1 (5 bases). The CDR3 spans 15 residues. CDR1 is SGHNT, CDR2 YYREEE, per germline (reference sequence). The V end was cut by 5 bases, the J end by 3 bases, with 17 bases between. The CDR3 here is CASRRAGTRHTEAFF. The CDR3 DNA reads TGTGCCAGCAGACGTGCCGGGACCCGGCACACTGAAGCTTTCTTT.

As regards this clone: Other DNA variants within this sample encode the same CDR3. The CDR3 region is CASRGGANVLTF. CDR3 DNA: TGTGCCAGCCGTGGGGGGGCCAACGTCCTGACTTTC. The chain joins TRBV28 to TRBJ2-6; D unresolved. The germline V gene encodes CDR1 MDHEN and CDR2 SYDVKM. This CDR3 has 12 residues. The V end lost 8 bases, the J end lost 4 bases, and 6 bases lay between the germline ends.

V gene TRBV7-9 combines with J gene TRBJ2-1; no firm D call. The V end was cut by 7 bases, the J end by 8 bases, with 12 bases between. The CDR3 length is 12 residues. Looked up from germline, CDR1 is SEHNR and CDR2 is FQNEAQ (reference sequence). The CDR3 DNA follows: TGTGCCAGCACTTCACTTGTATATGAGCAGTTCTTC. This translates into CASTSLVYEQFF.

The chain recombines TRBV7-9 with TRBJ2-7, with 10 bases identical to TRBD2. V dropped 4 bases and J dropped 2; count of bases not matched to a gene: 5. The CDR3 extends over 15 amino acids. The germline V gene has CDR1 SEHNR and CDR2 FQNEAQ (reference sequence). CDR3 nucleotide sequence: TGTGCCAGCAGCTCCGGGACTAGCGAGGCCTACGAGCAGTACTTC. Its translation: CASSSGTSEAYEQYF.

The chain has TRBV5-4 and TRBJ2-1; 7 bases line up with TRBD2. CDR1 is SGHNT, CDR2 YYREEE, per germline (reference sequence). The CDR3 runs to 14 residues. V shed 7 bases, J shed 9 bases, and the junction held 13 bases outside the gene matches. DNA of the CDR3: TGTGCCAGCGGGCGCGGGAGTGTATTAAGTGAGCAGTTCTTC. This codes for CASGRGSVLSEQFF. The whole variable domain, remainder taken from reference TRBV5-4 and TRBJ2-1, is ETGVTQSPTHLIKTRGQQVTLRCSSQSGHNTVSWYQQALGQGPQFIFQYYREEENGRGNFPPRFSGLQFPNYSSELNVNALELDDSALYLCASGRGSVLSEQFFGPGTRLTVL.

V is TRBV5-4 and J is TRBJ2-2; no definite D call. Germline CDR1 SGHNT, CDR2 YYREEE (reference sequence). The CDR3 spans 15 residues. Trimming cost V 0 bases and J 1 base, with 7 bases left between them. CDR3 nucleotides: TGTGCCAGCAGCTTGGTACGCCAGAACACCGGGGAGCTGTTTTTT. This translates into CASSLVRQNTGELFF.

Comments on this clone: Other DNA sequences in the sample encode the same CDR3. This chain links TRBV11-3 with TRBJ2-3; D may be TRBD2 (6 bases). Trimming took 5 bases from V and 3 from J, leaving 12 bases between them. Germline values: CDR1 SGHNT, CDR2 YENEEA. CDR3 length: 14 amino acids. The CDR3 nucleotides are TGTGCCAGCAGCCCCGGCGCGGGGACAGATACGCAGTATTTT. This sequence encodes CASSPGAGTDTQYF. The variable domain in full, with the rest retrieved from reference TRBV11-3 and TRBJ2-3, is EAGVVQSPRYKIIEKKQPVAFWCNPISGHNTLYWYLQNLGQGPELLIRYENEEAVDDSQLPKDRFSAERLKGVDSTLKIQPAELGDSAVYLCASSPGAGTDTQYFGPGTRLTVL.

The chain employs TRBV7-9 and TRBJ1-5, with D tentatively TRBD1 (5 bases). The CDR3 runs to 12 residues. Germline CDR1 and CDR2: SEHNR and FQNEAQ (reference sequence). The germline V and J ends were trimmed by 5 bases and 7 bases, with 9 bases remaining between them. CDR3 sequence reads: CASSPGTQPQHF. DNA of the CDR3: TGTGCCAGCAGCCCCGGGACGCAGCCCCAGCATTTT.

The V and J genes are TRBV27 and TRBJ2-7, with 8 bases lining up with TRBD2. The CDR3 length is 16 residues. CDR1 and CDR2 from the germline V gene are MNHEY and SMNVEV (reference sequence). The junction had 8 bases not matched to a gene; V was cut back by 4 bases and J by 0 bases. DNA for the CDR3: TGTGCCAGCAGTTCCCGACTAGCGTACAACTCCTACGAGCAGTACTTC. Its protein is CASSSRLAYNSYEQYF.

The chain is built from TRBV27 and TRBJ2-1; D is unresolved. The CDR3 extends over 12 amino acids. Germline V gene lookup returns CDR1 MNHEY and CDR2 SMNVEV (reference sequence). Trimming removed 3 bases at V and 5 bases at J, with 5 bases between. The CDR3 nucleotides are TGTGCCAGCAGTTTCTTACACAATGAGCAGTTCTTC. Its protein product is CASSFLHNEQFF.

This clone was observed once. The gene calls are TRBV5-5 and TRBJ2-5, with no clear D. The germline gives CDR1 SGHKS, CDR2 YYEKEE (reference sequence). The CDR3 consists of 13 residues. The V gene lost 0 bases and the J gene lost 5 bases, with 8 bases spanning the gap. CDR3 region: CASSLGAGETQYF. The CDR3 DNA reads TGTGCCAGCAGCTTGGGGGCCGGCGAGACCCAGTACTTC. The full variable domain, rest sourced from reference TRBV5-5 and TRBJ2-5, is DAGVTQSPTHLIKTRGQQVTLRCSPISGHKSVSWYQQVLGQGPQFIFQYYEKEERGRGNFPDRFSARQFPNYSSELNVNALLLGDSALYLCASSLGAGETQYFGPGTRLLVL.

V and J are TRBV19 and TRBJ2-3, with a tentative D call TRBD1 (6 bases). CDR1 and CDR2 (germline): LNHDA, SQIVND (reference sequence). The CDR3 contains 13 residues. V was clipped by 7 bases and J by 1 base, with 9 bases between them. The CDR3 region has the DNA TGTGCCAGTACGGCAGGGGGCACAGATACGCAGTATTTT. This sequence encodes CASTAGGTDTQYF.

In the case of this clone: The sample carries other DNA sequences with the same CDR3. CDR3 in amino acids: CASSFGLAGEQYF. The CDR3, as DNA: TGTGCCAGCAGCTTCGGACTAGCGGGCGAGCAGTACTTC. The V gene is TRBV11-3, the J gene TRBJ2-7, with 11 bases aligning to TRBD2. Losses at the gene ends were 3 bases for V and 6 bases for J; bases not matched to a gene: 1. CDR3 length: 13 residues. Germline V gene sequence: CDR1 SGHNT, CDR2 YENEEA.

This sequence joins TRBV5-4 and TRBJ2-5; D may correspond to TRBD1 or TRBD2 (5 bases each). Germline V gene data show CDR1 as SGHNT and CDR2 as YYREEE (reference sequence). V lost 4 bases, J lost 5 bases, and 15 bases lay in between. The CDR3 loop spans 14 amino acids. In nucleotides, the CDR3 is TGTGCCAGCAGCACTGGGACGGAAGAGGAGACCCAGTACTTC. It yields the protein CASSTGTEEETQYF.

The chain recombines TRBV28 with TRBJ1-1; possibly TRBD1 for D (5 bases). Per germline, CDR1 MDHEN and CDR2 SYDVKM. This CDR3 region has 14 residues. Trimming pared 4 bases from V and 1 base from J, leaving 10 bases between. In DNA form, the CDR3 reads TGTGCCAGCAGTTCTATAGACAGGAACACTGAAGCTTTCTTT. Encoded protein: CASSSIDRNTEAFF.

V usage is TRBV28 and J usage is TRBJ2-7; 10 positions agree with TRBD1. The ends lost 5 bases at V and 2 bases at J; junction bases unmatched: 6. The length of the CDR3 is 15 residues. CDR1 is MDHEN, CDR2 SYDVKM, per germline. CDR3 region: CASSNPDRGTYEQYF. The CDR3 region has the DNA TGTGCCAGCAGTAATCCGGACAGGGGGACCTACGAGCAGTACTTC.

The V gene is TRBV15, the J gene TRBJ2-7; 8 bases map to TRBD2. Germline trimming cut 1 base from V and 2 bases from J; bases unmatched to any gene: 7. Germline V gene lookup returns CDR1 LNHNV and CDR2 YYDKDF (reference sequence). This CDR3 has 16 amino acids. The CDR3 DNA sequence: TGTGCCACCAGCAGAGTGGGCGGGGGGATAACCTACGAGCAGTACTTC. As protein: CATSRVGGGITYEQYF.

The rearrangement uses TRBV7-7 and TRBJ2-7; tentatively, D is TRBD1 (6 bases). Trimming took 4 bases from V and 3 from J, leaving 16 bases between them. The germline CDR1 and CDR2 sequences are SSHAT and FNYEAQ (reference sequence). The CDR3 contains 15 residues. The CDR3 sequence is CASSSGERGNYEQYF. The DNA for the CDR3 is TGTGCCAGCAGCTCAGGGGAAAGGGGCAACTACGAGCAGTACTTC.